This T cell receptor beta chain was sequenced during a study of blood T cell repertoires in COVID-19 (dated by TCRdb to the early 2020s). Context from the whole study: Collaborator samples came from the United States, Italy and Spain and covered acute and convalescent phases of COVID-19. The material from the prospective study consisted of cDNA or gDNA derived from T cells, B-cell-depleted T cells, or PBMCs. The dataset comprised deeply sampled blood TCRbeta repertoires from subjects exposed to, actively infected with, or recovered from COVID-19. A freely available public database, intended as a resource for researchers studying the immune response to SARS-CoV-2, is where the repertoires were released. The samples were drawn from two sources: the first 160 participants of the ongoing ImmuneRACE study, and 1,200 or so subjects contributed by 6 global collaborators. The sample metadata nearly always contained a de-identified subject ID, COVID-19 status, age in years and sex. Where available, HLA class I and class II types were taken from metadata supplied by the sample provider and were not determined by assay-based typing. What the study reported, not specific to this receptor: The amount of clinical and demographic metadata varied by source and participant and was provided uncurated.

TCRbeta CDR3 regions were amplified from genomic DNA using the immunoSEQ Assay, a bias-controlled multiplex PCR. Per the original workflow: The number of nucleated cells in each sample was estimated by amplification of reference gene primers within the assay. To quantify the absolute abundance of each unique TCRbeta CDR3 rearrangement, sequence reads were collapsed and filtered. For each sample, productive Simpson clonality was calculated as the square root of Simpson's diversity index over productive rearrangements. What TCRdb holds here is the immuneACCESS table cut down to in-frame rearrangements. Part of the clones is not present; checked against another copy, under half of the missing clones reflect an unresolved V gene, and the others are unexplained. V and J calls and clone size are given by that table; D and trimming were obtained from the DNA. The sample yields a few hundred thousand clones; approximately 80% were counted once. 4.5% to 6% of the sample belongs to the ten largest clones.

On this clone itself: Its antigen remains unidentified. The input lacks base qualities; no much larger clone sits a single base away.

Samples from volunteer blood donors who had recovered from COVID-19 were contributed by a second Seattle source. The collaborating institutions used their own protocols to collect whole blood in K2EDTA tubes. For TCRbeta analysis, collaborator samples were shipped as frozen whole blood, as isolated PBMCs, or as DNA extracted from either sample type. This sequence originates from a woman aged 55-70 years who had recovered from COVID-19. The sample consisted of peripheral blood.

The DNA sequence follows: TGTGCCAGCAGTGAAGCGCGGAGAGGCGATACGCAGTATTTT. Its product reads: CASSEARRGDTQYF. The V and J genes are TRBV2 and TRBJ2-3, with no confident D gene call. Counted from cysteine to phenylalanine, this CDR3 has 14 amino acids. CDR3 DNA only is kept here, 42 bases in frame from base 1. The V and J ends are trimmed by 0 bases and 6 bases, leaving 10 bases between them. CDR1 and CDR2, looked up from the germline V gene, are SNHLY and FYNNEI.